The table lists the clone carrying this T cell receptor (beta chain) with many counts. 5'RACE primed from the constant segment yielded TCR alpha and TCR beta cDNA libraries bearing sample barcodes and UMIs. Via MiXCR, TCRdb re-called the 5' RACE reads, giving one row per CDR3 protein. The repertoire holds some 340,000 distinct CDR3 sequences, 10% to 15% seen once, with roughly 23% in the top ten. This entry comes from a study of T-cell memory formation after mild COVID-19. Overall study context: There were largely donor-specific TCR clusters.

Germline-derived CDR1 and CDR2 are LGHNA and YSLEER. Losses at the gene ends were 1 base for V and 2 bases for J; bases not matched to a gene: 3. The CDR3 is made up of 15 amino acids. V gene TRBV4-3 combines with J gene TRBJ2-7; 9 positions agree with TRBD2. The specimen was PBMCs or a T cell subset sorted from them (not recorded which). The receptor comes from a young man who had mild COVID-19 (a few samples of this study predate the infection). Cell type and time point are not known. Here the CDR3 reads CASSQAERGAYEQYF. For the CDR3, the DNA is TGCGCCAGCAGCCAAGCCGAGCGGGGGGCCTACGAGCAGTACTTC.